Below, 31 T cell receptor beta chains from the same sample are listed, as sequenced in a study of early T cells in non-severe SARS-CoV-2 infection. MiXCR, applied by TCRdb to the 5' RACE reads, yields one record per CDR3 protein. The repertoire includes 40,000 or so distinct CDR3 sequences, around a tenth of them detected once, and just over 20% sits in the top ten. Sequenced sample: whole blood. The receptors come from an adult who was a healthcare worker with PCR-confirmed SARS-CoV-2 infection or an uninfected control (not recorded which).

V gene TRBV28 combines with J gene TRBJ1-5; weak D call: TRBD1 (5 bases). CDR1 and CDR2 from the germline V gene are MDHEN and SYDVKM. The CDR3 is 9 residues long. The CDR3 sequence: CAGGQPQHF. The CDR3 DNA reads TGTGCGGGGGGTCAGCCCCAGCATTTT.

This clonotype was seen repeatedly, ten times or more. V gene TRBV6-2 or TRBV6-3 combines with J gene TRBJ1-1; 10 bases are a match to TRBD1. Germline trimming cut 6 bases from V and 11 bases from J; bases unmatched to any gene: 15. Germline V gene lookup returns CDR1 MNHEY and CDR2 SVGEGT. This CDR3 has 15 amino acids. In DNA, the CDR3 is TGTGCCAGCAGCCCAACCAACACCGGACAGGGGGAGGCTTTCTTT. Its protein is CASSPTNTGQGEAFF.

This clonotype was observed a handful of times. The chain employs TRBV6-1 and TRBJ2-1; 10 bases agree with TRBD2. This CDR3 region has 15 residues. With V trimmed by 5 bases and J by 8 bases, 9 bases remained unmatched. Germline assignment: CDR1 MNHNS and CDR2 SASEGT. The CDR3 bases are TGTGCCAGCAGTTTGTCTAGCGGGAGTATCCATGAGCAGTTCTTC. This translates into CASSLSSGSIHEQFF.

In this sample, this clonotype turned up many times. V and J are TRBV19 and TRBJ2-7, with a tentative D call TRBD2 (6 bases). The V end lost 8 bases, the J end lost 3 bases, and 11 bases lay between the germline ends. This CDR3 spans 12 amino acids. Germline loops: CDR1 LNHDA, CDR2 SQIVND (reference sequence). The CDR3 reads CASGGINYEQYF. CDR3 nucleotide sequence: TGTGCCAGTGGCGGGATAAACTACGAGCAGTACTTC.

This clonotype has ten or more counts. This chain uses TRBV7-9 with TRBJ1-1; tentative D call: TRBD1 (5 bases). The CDR3 totals 18 residues. The V end was cut by 1 base, the J end by 3 bases, with 21 bases between. Germline V gene lookup returns CDR1 SEHNR and CDR2 FQNEAQ (reference sequence). The CDR3 reads CASSLGFGVTEDDTEAFF. The DNA of the CDR3 is TGTGCCAGCAGCTTAGGTTTTGGAGTGACAGAAGATGACACTGAAGCTTTCTTT.

This clonotype was recorded a few times. The chain carries TRBV25-1 and TRBJ1-6; TRBD1 might be the D (6 bases). Trimming left V 1 base short and J 7 bases short, with 11 bases between. Looked up from germline, CDR1 is MGHDK and CDR2 is SYGVNS. The CDR3 is 15 amino acids. The CDR3 bases are TGTGCCAGCAGTGAATCGGACAGTCCCAATTCACCCCTCCACTTT. Protein sequence: CASSESDSPNSPLHF.

CDR3 bases: TGTGCCAGCAGTTACTCGATGACGGGGGCTTCCTACAATGAGCAGTTCTTC. Amino acid sequence: CASSYSMTGASYNEQFF. The V and J genes are TRBV6-2 or TRBV6-3 and TRBJ2-1; D tentatively fits TRBD1 or TRBD2 (6 bases each). Germline assignment: CDR1 MNHEY and CDR2 SVGEGT. V lost 0 bases to trimming and J lost 1 base, with 13 bases between them. The CDR3 extends over 17 amino acids.

This clonotype was seen many times. The chain couples TRBV20-1 to TRBJ1-1, with a possible D match to TRBD1 (6 bases). The germline V gene has CDR1 DFQATT and CDR2 SNEGSKA (reference sequence). Trimming pared 5 bases from V and 3 bases from J, leaving 16 bases between. The CDR3 has 14 amino acids. The CDR3 here is CSAVTPGQDTEAFF. The CDR3 region has the DNA TGCAGTGCTGTAACCCCGGGACAAGACACTGAAGCTTTCTTT.

This clonotype was picked up a small number of times. The chain links TRBV29-1 to TRBJ2-1; a possible D gene is TRBD1 (6 bases). Germline CDR1 reads SQVTM; CDR2 reads ANQGSEA. Trimming pared 5 bases from V and 5 bases from J, leaving 13 bases between. The CDR3 has 13 amino acids. CDR3 amino acids: CSVRTVAHNEQFF. The CDR3 DNA reads as TGCAGCGTTCGGACAGTGGCCCACAATGAGCAGTTCTTC.

The chain recombines TRBV7-2 with TRBJ2-1; 9 positions match TRBD2. V lost 5 bases to trimming and J lost 4 bases; unmatched junction nucleotides: 9. Germline V gives CDR1 SGHTA, CDR2 FQGNSA. The CDR3 is 16 residues long. The CDR3 bases are TGTGCCAGCAGCCGCACGAGCGGGGGGCGTTACAATGAGCAGTTCTTC. This sequence encodes CASSRTSGGRYNEQFF.

The CDR3 here is CASRRGVNEQFF. CDR3 coding DNA: TGTGCCAGCAGGCGGGGGGTCAATGAGCAGTTCTTC. The chain joins TRBV6-6 to TRBJ2-1; 8 positions match TRBD2. The CDR3 extends over 12 amino acids. V trimming: 6 bases; J trimming: 6 bases; junction bases outside the gene matches: 1. Germline CDR1 and CDR2: MNHNY and SVGAGI (reference sequence).

In this sample, this clonotype is medium-sized. The chain links TRBV27 to TRBJ2-7; the match to TRBD2 covers 11 bases. The V and J ends lost 2 bases and 7 bases, in that order; junction bases with no gene match: 4. This CDR3 spans 14 amino acids. Looked up from germline, CDR1 is MNHEY and CDR2 is SMNVEV (reference sequence). DNA of the CDR3: TGTGCCAGCAGTTTAACTAGCGGGAGTCGAGAGCAGTACTTC. It translates to CASSLTSGSREQYF.

V is TRBV20-1 and J is TRBJ2-3; maybe TRBD2 (6 bases). V was clipped by 6 bases and J by 0 bases, with 19 bases between them. The CDR3 has 16 residues. Germline V gene sequence: CDR1 DFQATT, CDR2 SNEGSKA (reference sequence). Written as DNA, the CDR3 is TGCAGTGCCTCCGACCCCGCTAGCGCGAGCACAGATACGCAGTATTTT. Protein: CSASDPASASTDTQYF.

The chain is built from TRBV6-6 and TRBJ2-1; maybe TRBD2 (6 bases). Germline V gene sequence: CDR1 MNHNY, CDR2 SVGAGI (reference sequence). CDR3 size: 16 residues. Deletions cut 0 bases from V and 0 bases from J, with 9 bases between. The CDR3 coding sequence is TGTGCCAGCAGTTACTCGGGGGGAGCCTCCTACAATGAGCAGTTCTTC. As protein: CASSYSGGASYNEQFF.

In its sample, this clonotype was seen many times. The chain couples TRBV18 to TRBJ1-4; 8 bases fit TRBD1. CDR3 length equals 16 residues. Germline V gene sequence: CDR1 KGHSH, CDR2 LQKENI. The V and J ends lost 1 base and 6 bases, in that order; junction bases with no gene match: 7. This CDR3 reads CASSPLGGQGDEKLFF. The CDR3 nucleotides read TGTGCCAGCTCACCACTCGGAGGACAGGGCGATGAAAAACTGTTTTTT.

In this sample, this clonotype turned up many times. This chain uses TRBV28 with TRBJ1-2; 7 bases align to TRBD1. The length of the CDR3 is 13 residues. Trimming at V came to 7 bases and at J to 5 bases, leaving 7 bases not matched to a gene. Looked up from germline, CDR1 is MDHEN and CDR2 is SYDVKM. CDR3 bases: TGTGCCAGCACACAAACAGGGGAATATGGCTACACCTTC. Its translation: CASTQTGEYGYTF.

This clonotype was detected a few times. The V and J genes are TRBV7-2 and TRBJ2-2, with 8 bases lining up with TRBD1. J gave up 2 bases and V 1 base, and 6 bases lay outside the gene matches. This CDR3 spans 17 amino acids. In germline, CDR1 is SGHTA, CDR2 FQGNSA. The CDR3 region has the DNA TGTGCCAGCAGCTTAGATGAGACAGGGGCAAACACCGGGGAGCTGTTTTTT. This codes for CASSLDETGANTGELFF.

This clonotype was counted between two and nine times. This rearrangement joins TRBV6-2 or TRBV6-3 to TRBJ1-1; 7 nucleotides agree with TRBD1. The CDR3 is 13 residues long. V lost 3 bases and J lost 4; bases outside the gene matches: 2. The germline V gene has CDR1 MNHEY and CDR2 SVGEGT. As DNA, the CDR3 is TGTGCCAGCAGTTATTCAGGGGGCACTGAAGCTTTCTTT. It yields the protein CASSYSGGTEAFF.

This clonotype came up a few times. The rearrangement links TRBV19 to TRBJ2-7; a weak D match, TRBD1 (6 bases). The germline CDR1 and CDR2 sequences are LNHDA and SQIVND (reference sequence). The length of the CDR3 is 13 residues. Trimming cost V 4 bases and J 3 bases, with 10 bases left between them. The CDR3 region is CASSKGQYYEQYF. The CDR3 DNA sequence: TGTGCCAGTAGTAAAGGACAGTACTACGAGCAGTACTTC.

This clonotype appeared many times. This chain joins TRBV7-2 and TRBJ2-7; TRBD2 matches 7 bases. The ends lost 0 bases at V and 7 bases at J; junction bases unmatched: 6. CDR1 is SGHTA and CDR2 is FQGNSA in the germline V gene. CDR3 length: 14 amino acids. The CDR3 is CASSLAGGPREQYF. DNA for the CDR3: TGTGCCAGCAGCTTAGCGGGAGGGCCTAGGGAGCAGTACTTC. Looking up the rest from reference TRBV7-2 and TRBJ2-7 gives the full variable domain: GAGVSQSPSNKVTEKGKDVELRCDPISGHTALYWYRQSLGQGLEFLIYFQGNSAPDKSGLPSDRFSAERTGGSVSTLTIQRTQQEDSAVYLCASSLAGGPREQYFGPGTRLTVT.

In this sample, this clonotype turned up many times. The chain recombines TRBV6-2 or TRBV6-3 with TRBJ2-6, with D unclear. From germline, CDR1 is MNHEY and CDR2 SVGEGT. The CDR3 is 13 residues long. Trimming removed 6 bases from V and 2 bases from J, with 5 bases in between. Here the CDR3 reads CASSPPGANVLTF. The CDR3 coding sequence is TGTGCCAGCAGCCCTCCTGGGGCCAACGTCCTGACTTTC.

This clonotype was found many times. CDR3 protein: CASSQGVLAVQEYF. CDR3 nucleotide sequence: TGCGCCAGCAGCCAAGGCGTACTAGCGGTTCAGGAGTATTTT. The rearrangement links TRBV4-1 to TRBJ2-3; 8 bases fit TRBD2. CDR1 and CDR2 from the germline V gene are MGHRA and YSYEKL. V lost 1 base to trimming and J lost 13 bases; unmatched junction nucleotides: 10. The CDR3 extends over 14 amino acids.

This clonotype appeared many times. The chain links TRBV5-1 to TRBJ1-1; D remains ambiguous. The ends were cut back, 0 bases at V and 0 bases at J, with 9 bases in the middle. The germline gives CDR1 SGHRS, CDR2 YFSETQ. The CDR3 spans 15 residues. This CDR3 is CASSLDGSMNTEAFF. CDR3 coding DNA: TGCGCCAGCAGCTTGGATGGCAGTATGAACACTGAAGCTTTCTTT.

The J gene is TRBJ2-5, the V gene TRBV12-3 or TRBV12-4, with 7 bases aligning to TRBD2. With 7 bases clipped from V and 10 bases from J, the junction kept 12 bases outside the gene matches. The CDR3 is 13 residues long. CDR3 residues: CASNRDQGGDQYF. For the CDR3, the DNA is TGTGCCAGCAACCGGGACCAGGGAGGGGACCAGTACTTC.

V is TRBV28 and J is TRBJ2-2; D gene unclear. Per the germline V gene, CDR1 is MDHEN and CDR2 is SYDVKM. The V and J ends lost 1 base and 3 bases respectively, with 12 bases between them. This CDR3 has 16 residues. The CDR3 is CASSLSGGPDTGELFF. CDR3 nucleotides: TGTGCCAGCAGTTTATCCGGCGGCCCGGACACCGGGGAGCTGTTTTTT.

On this clonotype itself: A much larger clone lies one base from this, so it may be a read error. As the CDR3 is not closed by the conserved phenylalanine or tryptophan, this likely results from a read error. The rearrangement uses TRBV10-2 and TRBJ2-3; D is tentatively TRBD1 or TRBD2 (6 bases each). V was pared by 4 bases and J by 4 bases, with 15 bases between. CDR1 and CDR2 from the germline V gene are WSHSY and SAAADI. There are 15 residues in the CDR3. The CDR3 DNA reads TGCGCCAGCAGTGTAAGGGGGGATCGGGCAGATACGCAGTATTTA. It specifies CASSVRGDRADTQYL.

This clonotype was recorded a few times. The V and J genes are TRBV4-1 and TRBJ1-4; 7 nucleotides line up with TRBD1. The CDR3 has 18 residues. V lost 4 bases, J lost 7 bases, and 18 bases stayed unmatched. In germline, CDR1 is MGHRA, CDR2 YSYEKL. The CDR3 coding sequence is TGCGCCAGCAGCCCCTCAGCCTCGAACAGGGGTGGGGTTGAAAAACTGTTTTTT. Its translation is CASSPSASNRGGVEKLFF.

This clonotype was recorded at least ten times. The V and J genes are TRBV12-3 or TRBV12-4 and TRBJ1-2; D may be TRBD1 (6 bases). Trimming removed 7 bases from V and 7 bases from J, with 13 bases in between. This CDR3 comprises 12 residues. CDR3 in DNA: TGTGCCAGCACCGAACAGGGATCTGGCTACACCTTC. Residues: CASTEQGSGYTF.

This clonotype was detected many times. The chain recombines TRBV9 with TRBJ2-1; 10 bases line up with TRBD2. The germline gives CDR1 SGDLS, CDR2 YYNGEE. The trim removed 3 bases at V and 4 bases at J, leaving 4 bases unmatched. This CDR3 has 15 residues. The chain's CDR3 is CASSGGTSEYNEQFF. The DNA of the CDR3 is TGTGCCAGCAGCGGCGGGACTAGCGAATACAATGAGCAGTTCTTC.

The J gene is TRBJ1-2, the V gene TRBV5-1; 9 bases align to TRBD1. Trimming at V came to 0 bases and at J to 2 bases, leaving 5 bases not matched to a gene. The CDR3 covers 16 residues. Germline loops: CDR1 SGHRS, CDR2 YFSETQ. CDR3 sequence (DNA): TGCGCCAGCAGCTTGGCCAGACAGGGGGACAACTATGGCTACACCTTC. This gives the protein CASSLARQGDNYGYTF.

The sample holds many counts of this clonotype. The CDR3 loop is CASSRGREQFF. CDR3 nucleotide sequence: TGTGCCAGCAGTCGCGGACGGGAGCAGTTCTTC. The V call is TRBV3-1, the J call TRBJ2-1; D gene unclear. Per germline, CDR1 LGHDT and CDR2 YNNKEL (reference sequence). CDR3 length: 11 residues. Between the trimmed V and J ends, which lost 6 bases and 10 bases, there was a span of 10 bases.